This T cell receptor beta chain comes out of a study of blood T cell repertoires in COVID-19. Study-wide context: Acute and convalescent COVID-19 specimens originated in the United States, Italy and Spain. PBMCs, B-cell-depleted T cells, or T cells were the source of the cDNA or gDNA that made up the material.

Profiling relied on immunoSEQ multiplex PCR, and the TCRdb table lists in-frame clones only, not all of them. This table has over 250,000 clones, around nine tenths appearing once. Participant age was roughly 18 to 95 years, and participants resided in 20 to 30 US areas. Participants' own reports of clinical history determined their cohort assignment. This CDR3 spans 20 amino acids. V was pared by 0 bases and J by 1 base, with 11 bases of the junction left unmatched. Germline-derived CDR1 and CDR2 are LGHNA and YNFKEQ. The clonotype comes from a woman aged 18-29 years who had recovered from COVID-19. This rearrangement joins TRBV4-2 to TRBJ2-6, with 8 bases aligning to TRBD1. Specimen: PBMCs or T cells enriched from blood (not recorded which). The CDR3 coding sequence is TGTGCCAGCAGCCAAGATAAGACAGGGGCAGTTAGTTCTGGGGCCAACGTCCTGACTTTC. As protein: CASSQDKTGAVSSGANVLTF.